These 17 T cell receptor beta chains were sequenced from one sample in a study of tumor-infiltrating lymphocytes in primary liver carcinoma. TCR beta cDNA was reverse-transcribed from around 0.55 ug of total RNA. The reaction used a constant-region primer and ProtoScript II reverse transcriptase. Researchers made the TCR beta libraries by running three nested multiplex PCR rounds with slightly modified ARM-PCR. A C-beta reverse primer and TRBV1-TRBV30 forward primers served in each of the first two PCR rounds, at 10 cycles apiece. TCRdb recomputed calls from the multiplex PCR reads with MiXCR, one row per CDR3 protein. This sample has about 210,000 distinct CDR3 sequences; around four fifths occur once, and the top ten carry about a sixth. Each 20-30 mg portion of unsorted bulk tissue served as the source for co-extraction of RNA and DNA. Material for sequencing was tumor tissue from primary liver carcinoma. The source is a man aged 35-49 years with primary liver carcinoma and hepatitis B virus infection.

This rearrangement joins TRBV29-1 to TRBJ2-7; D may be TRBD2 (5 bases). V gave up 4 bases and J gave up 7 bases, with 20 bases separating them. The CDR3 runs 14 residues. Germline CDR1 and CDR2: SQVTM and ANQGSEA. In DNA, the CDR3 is TGCAGCGTTGGCCCGGGATTGGCCTCTGGAGAGCAGTACTTC. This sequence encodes CSVGPGLASGEQYF.

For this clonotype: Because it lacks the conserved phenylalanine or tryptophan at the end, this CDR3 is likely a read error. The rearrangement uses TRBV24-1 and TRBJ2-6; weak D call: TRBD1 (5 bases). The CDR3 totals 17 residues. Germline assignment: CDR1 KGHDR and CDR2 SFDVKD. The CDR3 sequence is CATSDQSGISEANVLTS. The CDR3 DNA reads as TGTGCCACCAGTGACCAATCAGGGATCTCTGAGGCCAACGTCCTGACTTCC.

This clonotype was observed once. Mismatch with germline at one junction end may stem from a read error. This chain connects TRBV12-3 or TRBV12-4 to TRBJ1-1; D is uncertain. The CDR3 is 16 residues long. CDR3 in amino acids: CVSSPHPGTANTEAFF. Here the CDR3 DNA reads TGTGTCAGCAGCCCCCATCCTGGTACAGCGAACACCGAAGCTTTCTTT.

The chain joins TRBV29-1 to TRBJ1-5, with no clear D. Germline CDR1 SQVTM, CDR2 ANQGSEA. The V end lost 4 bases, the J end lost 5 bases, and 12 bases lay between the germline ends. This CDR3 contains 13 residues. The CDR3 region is CSVVSQIDQPQHF. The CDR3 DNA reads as TGCAGCGTTGTCAGCCAGATCGATCAGCCCCAGCATTTT.

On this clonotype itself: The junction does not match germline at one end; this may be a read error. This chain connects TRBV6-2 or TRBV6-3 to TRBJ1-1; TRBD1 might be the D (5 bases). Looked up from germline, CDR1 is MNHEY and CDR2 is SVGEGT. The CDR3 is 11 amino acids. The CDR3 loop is CATSSAGPSFF. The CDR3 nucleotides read TGTGCCACCAGTTCGGCAGGGCCGTCATTCTTT.

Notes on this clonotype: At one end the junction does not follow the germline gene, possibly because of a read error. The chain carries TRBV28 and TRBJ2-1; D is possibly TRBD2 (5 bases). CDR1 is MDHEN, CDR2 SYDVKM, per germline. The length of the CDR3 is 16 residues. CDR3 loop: CASSWGEVVLRWEQFF. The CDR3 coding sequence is TGTGCGAGCAGTTGGGGAGAGGTTGTACTTCGATGGGAGCAGTTCTTC.

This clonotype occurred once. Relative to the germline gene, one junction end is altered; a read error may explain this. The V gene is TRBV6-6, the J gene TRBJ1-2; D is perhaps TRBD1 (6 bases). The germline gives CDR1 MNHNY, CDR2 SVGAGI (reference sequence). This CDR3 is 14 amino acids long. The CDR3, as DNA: TGTGCCAGCAGAAAACCGGACAGCTTCTATGGATACGCCTTC. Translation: CASRKPDSFYGYAF.

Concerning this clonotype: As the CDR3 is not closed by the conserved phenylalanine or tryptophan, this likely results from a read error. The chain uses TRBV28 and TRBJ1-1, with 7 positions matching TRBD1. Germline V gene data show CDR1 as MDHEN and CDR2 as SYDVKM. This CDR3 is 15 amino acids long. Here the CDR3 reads CASSLPGQMKTEAFY. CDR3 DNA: TGTGCCAGCAGTTTACCGGGACAGATGAAGACTGAAGCTTTCTAT.

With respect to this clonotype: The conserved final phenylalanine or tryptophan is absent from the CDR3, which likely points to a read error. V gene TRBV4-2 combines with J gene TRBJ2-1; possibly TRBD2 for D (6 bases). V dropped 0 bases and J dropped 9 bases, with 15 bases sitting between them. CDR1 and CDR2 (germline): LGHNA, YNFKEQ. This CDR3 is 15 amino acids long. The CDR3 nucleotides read TGTGCCAGCAGCCAAGATTGGACTATCGGTGGTGAGCAGTTCTAC. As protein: CASSQDWTIGGEQFY.

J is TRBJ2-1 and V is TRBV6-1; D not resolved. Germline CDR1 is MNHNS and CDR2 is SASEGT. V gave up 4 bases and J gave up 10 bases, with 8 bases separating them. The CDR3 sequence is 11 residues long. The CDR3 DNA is TGTGCCAGCAGTGTAGATTTAGAGCAGTTCTTC. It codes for CASSVDLEQFF.

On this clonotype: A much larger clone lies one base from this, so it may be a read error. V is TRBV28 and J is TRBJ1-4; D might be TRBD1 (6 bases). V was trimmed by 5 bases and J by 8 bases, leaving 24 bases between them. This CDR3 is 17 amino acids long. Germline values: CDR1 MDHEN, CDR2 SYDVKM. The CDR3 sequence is CASSLTTLLQGLEKLFF. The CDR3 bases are TGTGCCAGCAGTCTAACAACCCTCCTACAGGGATTGGAAAAACTGTTTTTT.

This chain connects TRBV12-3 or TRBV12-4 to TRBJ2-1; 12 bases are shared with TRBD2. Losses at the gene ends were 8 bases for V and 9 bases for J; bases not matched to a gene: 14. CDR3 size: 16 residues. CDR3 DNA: TGTGCCAGCGATCAAGGACTAGCGGGACCAGACATTGAGCAGTTCTTC. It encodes CASDQGLAGPDIEQFF.

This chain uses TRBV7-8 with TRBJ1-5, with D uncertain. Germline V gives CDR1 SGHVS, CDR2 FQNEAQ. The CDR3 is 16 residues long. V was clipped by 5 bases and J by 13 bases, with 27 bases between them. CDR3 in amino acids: CASSERGKTTNLPQHF. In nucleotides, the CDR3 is TGTGCCAGCAGCGAGCGGGGTAAAACTACAAATCTGCCTCAGCATTTT.

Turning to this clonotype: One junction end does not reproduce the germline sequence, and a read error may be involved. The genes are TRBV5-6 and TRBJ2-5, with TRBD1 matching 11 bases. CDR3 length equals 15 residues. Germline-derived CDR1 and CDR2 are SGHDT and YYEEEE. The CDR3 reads CASRLPDRGRENQYF. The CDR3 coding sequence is TGTGCCAGCAGATTGCCGGACAGGGGGCGGGAGAACCAGTACTTC. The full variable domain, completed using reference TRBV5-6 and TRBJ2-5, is DAGVTQSPTHLIKTRGQQVTLRCSPKSGHDTVSWYQQALGQGPQFIFQYYEEEERQRGNFPDRFSGHQFPNYSSELNVNALLLGDSALYLCASRLPDRGRENQYFGPGTRLLVL.

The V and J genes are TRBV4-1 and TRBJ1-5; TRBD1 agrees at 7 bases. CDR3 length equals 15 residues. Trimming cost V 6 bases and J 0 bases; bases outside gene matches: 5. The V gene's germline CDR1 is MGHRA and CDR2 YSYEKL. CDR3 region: CASSQGGDSNQPQHF. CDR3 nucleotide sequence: TGCGCCAGCAGTCAGGGGGGCGATAGCAATCAGCCCCAGCATTTT.

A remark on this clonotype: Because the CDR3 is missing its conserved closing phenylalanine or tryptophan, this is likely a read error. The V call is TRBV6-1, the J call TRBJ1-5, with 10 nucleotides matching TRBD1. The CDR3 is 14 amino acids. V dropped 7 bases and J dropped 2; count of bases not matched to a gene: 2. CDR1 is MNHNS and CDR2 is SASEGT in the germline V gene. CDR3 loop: CASMGTGGNQPQHY. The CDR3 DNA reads TGTGCCAGCATGGGGACAGGGGGCAATCAGCCCCAGCATTAT.

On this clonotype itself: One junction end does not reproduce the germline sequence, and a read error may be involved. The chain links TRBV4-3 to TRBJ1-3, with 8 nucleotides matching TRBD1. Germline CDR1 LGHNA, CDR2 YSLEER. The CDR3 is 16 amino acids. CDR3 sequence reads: CACSQAATGDGNTIYF. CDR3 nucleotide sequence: TGCGCCTGCAGCCAAGCCGCGACAGGGGATGGAAACACCATATATTTT.